One T cell receptor (beta chain) is described in this entry. Authors' data handling: Amplification of reference gene primers provided the estimated nucleated cell counts. The table came from immunoSEQ multiplex PCR; TCRdb's copy has only in-frame clones and leaves some out. That table is the source of V, J and clone size, and D and trimming were worked out from the DNA. Here the sample spans about 300,000 clones, approximately 89% being singletons. The germline V gene encodes CDR1 SGHVS and CDR2 FNYEAQ. V was cut by 1 base and J by 5 bases, with 11 bases left in between. CDR3 length: 14 residues. The record originates from a study of blood T cell repertoires in COVID-19. Across the whole study: In each case, the material was cDNA or gDNA derived from T cells, B-cell-depleted T cells, or PBMCs.

This rearrangement joins TRBV7-6 to TRBJ1-1; tentative D call: TRBD1 (5 bases). This clonotype originated in a woman in her thirties with COVID-19, enrolled during active disease. The sequencing sample was made of peripheral blood. The CDR3 nucleotides are TGTGCCAGCAGCTTAGGGGGCGTGAGGACTGAAGCTTTCTTT. Translating gives CASSLGGVRTEAFF.